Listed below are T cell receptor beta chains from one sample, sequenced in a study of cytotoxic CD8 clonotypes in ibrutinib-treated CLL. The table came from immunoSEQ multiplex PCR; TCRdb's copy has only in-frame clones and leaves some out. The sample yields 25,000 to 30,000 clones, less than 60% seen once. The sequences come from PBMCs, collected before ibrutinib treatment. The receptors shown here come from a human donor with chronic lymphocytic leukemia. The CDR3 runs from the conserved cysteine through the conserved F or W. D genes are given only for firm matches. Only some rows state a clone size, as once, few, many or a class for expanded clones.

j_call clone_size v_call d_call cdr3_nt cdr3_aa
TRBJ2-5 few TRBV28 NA TGTGCCAGTGGACCAGAAGAGACCCAGTACTTC CASGPEETQYF
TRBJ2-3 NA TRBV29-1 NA TGCAGCGCTTCGACTAGAACGCCTTTCACAGATACGCAGTATTTT CSASTRTPFTDTQYF
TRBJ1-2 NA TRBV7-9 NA TGTGCCAGCAGCCCCTCCTTCACCTTC CASSPSFTF
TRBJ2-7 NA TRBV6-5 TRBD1 TGTGCCAGCAGTACCGGGACAGGGAGGCGGGAGCAGTACTTC CASSTGTGRREQYF
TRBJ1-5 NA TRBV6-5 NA TGTGCCAGCAGTTACTCAGGGAGCGGCAATCAGCCCCAGCATTTT CASSYSGSGNQPQHF
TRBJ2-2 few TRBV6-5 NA TGTGCCAGCAGTTTCACCCCCCGCACCGGGGAGCTGTTTTTT CASSFTPRTGELFF
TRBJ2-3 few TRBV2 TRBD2 TGTGCCAGCAGTGGACCGGGACTAGCGGGAGGGCCCACAGATACGCAGTATTTT CASSGPGLAGGPTDTQYF
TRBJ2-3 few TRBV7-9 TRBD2 TGTGCCAGCAGATTAGTTCAGTTGCGGGAGGGCCACACAGATACGCAGTATTTT CASRLVQLREGHTDTQYF
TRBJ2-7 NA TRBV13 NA TGTGCCAGCAGCTTAGGCCAGGGCAGGGTGTACGAGCAGTACTTC CASSLGQGRVYEQYF
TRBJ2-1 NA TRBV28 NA TGTGCCAGCAGTTTCGTAGGGTTCACCTACAATGAGCAGTTCTTC CASSFVGFTYNEQFF
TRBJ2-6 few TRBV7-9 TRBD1 TGTGCCAGCAGCTTGACAGGGGAGGCATCTGGGGCCAACGTCCTGACTTTC CASSLTGEASGANVLTF
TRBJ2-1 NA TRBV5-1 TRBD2 TGCGCCAGCAGCCCTTTGTTAGGGGAGGGCAATGAGCAGTTCTTC CASSPLLGEGNEQFF
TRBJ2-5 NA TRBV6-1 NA TGTGCCAGCAGTGATCTTGTGGCATTGTACCAAGAGACCCAGTACTTC CASSDLVALYQETQYF
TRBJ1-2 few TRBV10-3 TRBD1 TGTGCCAACAGGGGCCTCTATGGCTATACCTTC CANRGLYGYTF
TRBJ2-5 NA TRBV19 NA TGTGCCAGTAGTATAGGCGGCAAGGTACAAGAGACCCAGTACTTC CASSIGGKVQETQYF
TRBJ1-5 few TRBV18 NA TGTGCCAGCTCGTTCAGCGGAGGGAATCAGCCCCAGCATTTT CASSFSGGNQPQHF
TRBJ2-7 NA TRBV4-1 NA TGCGCCAGCAGCTTCGTGGGCTCCGAGCAGTACTTC CASSFVGSEQYF
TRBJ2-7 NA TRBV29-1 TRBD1 TGCAGCATGACAGGGGGCGACTACGAGCAGTACTTC CSMTGGDYEQYF
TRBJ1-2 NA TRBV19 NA TGTGCCAGTAACAAAGATAAGAGCATTAACTATGGCTACACCTTC CASNKDKSINYGYTF
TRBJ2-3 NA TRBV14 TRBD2 TGTGCCAGCAGCCCAGGACTAGCGGGAGTGGGGAGGACAGATACGCAGTATTTT CASSPGLAGVGRTDTQYF
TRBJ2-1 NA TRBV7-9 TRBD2 TGTGCCAGCAGCTTAGGACTAGCGGGATTACATGAGCAGTTCTTC CASSLGLAGLHEQFF
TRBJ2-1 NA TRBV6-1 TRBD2 TGTGCCAGCAGTGAAGAGCGGGGCTCCTACAATGAGCAGTTCTTC CASSEERGSYNEQFF
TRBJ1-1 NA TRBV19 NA TGTGCCAGTAGTATTAAGTCTACCTCATCGAACACTGAAGCTTTCTTT CASSIKSTSSNTEAFF
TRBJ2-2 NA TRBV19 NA TGTGCCAGTAGTATACAGGTCCTGACCGGGGAGCTGTTTTTT CASSIQVLTGELFF
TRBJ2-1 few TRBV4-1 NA TGCGCCAGCAGCCTCGGGGGCGATGAGCAGTTCTTC CASSLGGDEQFF
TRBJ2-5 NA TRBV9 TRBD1 TGTGCCAGCAGCTTACGACAGGGGCGGGGAGAGACCCAGTACTTC CASSLRQGRGETQYF
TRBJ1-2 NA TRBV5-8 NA TGTGCCAGCAGCTTGTTAGCTTTTTCCTTTGGCTACACCTTC CASSLLAFSFGYTF
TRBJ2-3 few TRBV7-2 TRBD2 TGTGCCAGCAGCTTCCTAGCGGGAGTGTCAGATACGCAGTATTTT CASSFLAGVSDTQYF
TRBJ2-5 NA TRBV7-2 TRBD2 TGTGCCAGCAGCTTAGTGATAGCGGGGGGGCAAGAGACCCAGTACTTC CASSLVIAGGQETQYF
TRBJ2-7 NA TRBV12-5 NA TGTGCTAGTGGTTTGGCCTTAGCGAACCCTGCCTCCTACGAGCAGTACTTC CASGLALANPASYEQYF
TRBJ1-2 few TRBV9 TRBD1 TGTGCCAGCAGCTCCTACAGGGGTCGACCTTCTTATGGCTACACCTTC CASSSYRGRPSYGYTF
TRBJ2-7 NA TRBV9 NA TGTGCCAGCAGCCCTGACAGTCGGCCTTCCTACGAGCAGTACTTC CASSPDSRPSYEQYF
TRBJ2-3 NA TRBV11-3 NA TGTGCCAGCAGCTTAGCCGGGGGCAAGTTTTCGAATACGCAGTATTTT CASSLAGGKFSNTQYF
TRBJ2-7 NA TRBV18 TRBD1 TGTGCCAGCTCAAAGGGACAGCACTACGAGCAGTACTTC CASSKGQHYEQYF
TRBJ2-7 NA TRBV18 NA TGTGCCAGCTCACCTCGAGGTCGCCCTCACGAGCAGTACTTC CASSPRGRPHEQYF
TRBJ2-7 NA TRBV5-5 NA TGTGCCAGCAGCTTGGCCCTCCGGACAAGAGCCTACGAGCAGTACTTC CASSLALRTRAYEQYF
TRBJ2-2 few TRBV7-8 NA TGTGCCAGCAGCTCAGCAATCAAGTACACCGGGGAGCTGTTTTTT CASSSAIKYTGELFF
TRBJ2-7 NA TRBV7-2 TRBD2 TGTGCCAGCAGCATACGGGGGGTCGATTCCTACGAGCAGTACTTC CASSIRGVDSYEQYF
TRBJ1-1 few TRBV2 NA TGTGCCAGCAGTGTCGGGGTTGGGAACACTGAAGCTTTCTTT CASSVGVGNTEAFF
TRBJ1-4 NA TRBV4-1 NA TGCGCCAGCAGCCGAGAAGGAGGAGCTAATGAAAAACTGTTTTTT CASSREGGANEKLFF
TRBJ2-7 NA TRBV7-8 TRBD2 TGTGCCAGCAGCTTAGCTCCGACGGGGGGCTACGAGCAGTACTTC CASSLAPTGGYEQYF
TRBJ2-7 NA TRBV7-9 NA TGTGCCAGCAGCTTAGGAGGGACTTCGAAGACCTACGGGCAGTACTTC CASSLGGTSKTYGQYF
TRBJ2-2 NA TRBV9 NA TGTGCCAGCAGCGTAGACGGGAGCACCGGGGAGCTGTTTTTT CASSVDGSTGELFF
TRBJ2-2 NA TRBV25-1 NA TGTGCCAGCAGTGCCCTGGGAGCGAACACCGGGGAGCTGTTTTTT CASSALGANTGELFF
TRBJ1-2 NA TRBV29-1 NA TGCAGCGTTGAAGACCGTGCGTATGGCTACACCTTC CSVEDRAYGYTF
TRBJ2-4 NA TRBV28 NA TGTGCCAGCAGTTCATCCCAGCTAGCCAAAAACATTCAGTACTTC CASSSSQLAKNIQYF
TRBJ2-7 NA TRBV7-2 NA TGTGCCAGCAGCCAGGACAAGCCGGTGTACTTC CASSQDKPVYF
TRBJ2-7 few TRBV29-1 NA TGCAGCGTCCAAGACAGATCCTACGAGCAGTACTTC CSVQDRSYEQYF
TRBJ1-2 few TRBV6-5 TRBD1 TGTGCCAGCAGTAACAGGGGGAACAACTATGGCTACACCTTC CASSNRGNNYGYTF
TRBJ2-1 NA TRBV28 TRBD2 TGTGCCAGCAGTTTATGGTTTGTCGGGACTAGCTTTAATAATGAGCAGTTCTTC CASSLWFVGTSFNNEQFF
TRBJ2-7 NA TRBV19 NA TGTGCCAGTAGTCGGCAGGGAAATCTCGAGCAGTACTTC CASSRQGNLEQYF
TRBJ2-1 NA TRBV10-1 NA TGCGCCAGCAGTGAAAGGGGTTACAATGAGCAGTTCTTC CASSERGYNEQFF
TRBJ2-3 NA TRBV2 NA TGTGCCAGCAGTGAAGACCTCACAGATACGCAGTATTTT CASSEDLTDTQYF
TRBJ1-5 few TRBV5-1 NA TGCGCCAGCAGTCTGGGACGGCCATGGCCCCAGCATTTT CASSLGRPWPQHF